This T cell receptor (beta chain) was captured by sequencing in a study of molecular identifiers for immune sequencing clone quantification. At the level of the study: For replicates, RNA isolated from around 20,000 or 100,000 naive CD8 cells was divided into five portions, of which four were sequenced.

Regarding the study as a whole: Whereas naive cells kept under 1% of molecules in clones above 20 RNA copies, such clones held over 98% in effectors.

For this clonotype: Its antigen is as yet unknown. In this CDR3 the conserved last residue, phenylalanine or tryptophan, is missing, so a read error is likely.

Previously published methods and listed TCR primers were used for the bulk TCR libraries. In TCRdb, the PCR reads were re-called with MiXCR into one record per CDR3 protein. The top ten clones hold about 0.78% of a sample with around 460,000 distinct CDR3 sequences, over 20% of them seen once. This sequence originates from a human donor in good health. Some libraries in this study had Jurkat cell RNA spiked in. Sequencing was performed on naive CD8+ T cells from blood, with Jurkat cell RNA spiked in. Subset meaning: FACS-sorted CD8+CD4-CCR7+CD45RA+ naive T cells.

The DNA of the CDR3 is TGTGCCAGTAGTGGGTTGCTCCATTCACCCCTCCACCTT. Amino acid sequence: CASSGLLHSPLHL. The chain is built from TRBV19 and TRBJ1-6; D is unclear. The CDR3 is 13 residues long. Trimming cost V 5 bases and J 8 bases, with 10 bases left between them. Germline CDR1 is LNHDA and CDR2 is SQIVND (reference sequence).